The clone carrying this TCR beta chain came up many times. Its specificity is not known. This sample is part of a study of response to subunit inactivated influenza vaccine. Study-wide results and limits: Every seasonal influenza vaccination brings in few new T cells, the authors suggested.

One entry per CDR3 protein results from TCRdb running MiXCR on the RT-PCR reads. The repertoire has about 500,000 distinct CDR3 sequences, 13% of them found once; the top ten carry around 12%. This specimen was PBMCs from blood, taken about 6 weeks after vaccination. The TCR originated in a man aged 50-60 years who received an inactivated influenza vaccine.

The CDR3 nucleotides are TGTGCCAGCACTCAAGGGGGGGACAATGAGCAGTTCTTC. This encodes CASTQGGDNEQFF. The rearrangement links TRBV7-2 to TRBJ2-1; TRBD2 is a possible D gene (7 bases). CDR1 SGHTA and CDR2 FQGNSA come from the germline V gene. V was cut by 7 bases and J by 5 bases, with 12 bases left in between. The CDR3 extends over 13 amino acids.